Below are 2 T cell receptor beta chains sequenced from a single sample in a study of cytomegalovirus exposure and HLA in healthy donors. The PCR ran on 60 Vbeta and 13 Jbeta primers. The table came from immunoSEQ multiplex PCR; TCRdb's copy has only in-frame clones and leaves some out. This table has around 140,000 clones, approximately 80% appearing once. Sequencing was performed on PBMCs. All receptors come from a woman aged 55 to 70 in good health and CMV-seronegative.

The genes are TRBV7-6 and TRBJ1-3; D perhaps matches TRBD1 (6 bases). The germline V gene has CDR1 SGHVS and CDR2 FNYEAQ. The CDR3 extends over 16 amino acids. V lost 0 bases, J lost 0 bases, and 9 bases lay in between. CDR3 in amino acids: CASSLAAGVSGNTIYF. CDR3 nucleotide sequence: TGTGCCAGCAGCTTAGCAGCAGGGGTCTCTGGAAACACCATATATTTT.

The chain is built from TRBV9 and TRBJ2-2; 7 bases map to TRBD2. Germline values: CDR1 SGDLS, CDR2 YYNGEE. The CDR3 covers 16 residues. The V gene end was trimmed by 2 bases and the J gene end by 5 bases; junction bases not matched to a gene: 9. The CDR3 here is CASSVAGEGTTGELFF. In DNA, the CDR3 is TGTGCCAGCAGCGTTGCGGGAGAGGGAACAACCGGGGAGCTGTTTTTT. Together with reference TRBV9 and TRBJ2-2, the CDR3 gives the full variable domain: DSGVTQTPKHLITATGQRVTLRCSPRSGDLSVYWYQQSLDQGLQFLIQYYNGEERAKGNILERFSAQQFPDLHSELNLSSLELGDSALYFCASSVAGEGTTGELFFGEGSRLTVL.